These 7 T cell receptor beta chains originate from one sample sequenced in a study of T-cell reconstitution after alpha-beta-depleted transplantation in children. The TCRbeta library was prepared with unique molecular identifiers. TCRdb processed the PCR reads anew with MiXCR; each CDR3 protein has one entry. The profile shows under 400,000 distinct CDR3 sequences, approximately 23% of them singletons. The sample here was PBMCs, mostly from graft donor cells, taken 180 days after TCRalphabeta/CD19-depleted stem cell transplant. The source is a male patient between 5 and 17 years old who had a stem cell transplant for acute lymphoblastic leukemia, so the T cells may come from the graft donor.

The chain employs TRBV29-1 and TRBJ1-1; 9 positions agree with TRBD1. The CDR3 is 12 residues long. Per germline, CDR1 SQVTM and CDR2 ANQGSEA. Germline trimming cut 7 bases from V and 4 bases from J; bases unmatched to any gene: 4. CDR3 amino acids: CSAGQGRTEAFF. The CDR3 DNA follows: TGCAGCGCTGGACAGGGGCGCACTGAAGCTTTCTTT. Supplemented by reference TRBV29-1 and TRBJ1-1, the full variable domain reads SAVISQKPSRDICQRGTSLTIQCQVDSQVTMMFWYRQQPGQSLTLIATANQGSEATYESGFVIDKFPISRPNLTFSTLTVSNMSPEDSSIYLCSAGQGRTEAFFGQGTRLTVV.

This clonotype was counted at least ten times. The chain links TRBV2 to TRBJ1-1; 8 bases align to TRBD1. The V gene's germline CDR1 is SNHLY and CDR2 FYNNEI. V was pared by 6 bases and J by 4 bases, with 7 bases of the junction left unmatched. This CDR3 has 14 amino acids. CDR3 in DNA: TGTGCCAGCAGCCCCGGACAGGGATTCACTGAAGCTTTCTTT. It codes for CASSPGQGFTEAFF.

CDR3 nucleotides: TGTGCCACCAGTGATCCAGCGGGAGGGTCCTACAATGAGCAGTTCTTC. It translates to CATSDPAGGSYNEQFF. The rearrangement uses TRBV24-1 and TRBJ2-1; 10 positions match TRBD2. From germline, CDR1 is KGHDR and CDR2 SFDVKD. With 3 bases clipped from V and 1 base from J, the junction kept 2 bases outside the gene matches. CDR3 length equals 16 residues.

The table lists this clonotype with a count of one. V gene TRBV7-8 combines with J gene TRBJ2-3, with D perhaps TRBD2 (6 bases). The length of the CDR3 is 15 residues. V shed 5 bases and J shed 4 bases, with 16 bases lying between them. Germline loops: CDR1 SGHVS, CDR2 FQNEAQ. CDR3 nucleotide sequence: TGTGCCAGCAGCCTATCCCTTCGGAGGGCAGATACGCAGTATTTT. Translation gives CASSLSLRRADTQYF.

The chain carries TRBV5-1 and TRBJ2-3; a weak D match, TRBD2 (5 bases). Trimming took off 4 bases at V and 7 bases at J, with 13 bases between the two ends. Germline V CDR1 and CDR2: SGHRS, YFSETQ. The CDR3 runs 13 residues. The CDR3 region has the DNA TGCGCCAGCAGCAATCCTACTAGTAATACGCAGTATTTT. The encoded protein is CASSNPTSNTQYF.

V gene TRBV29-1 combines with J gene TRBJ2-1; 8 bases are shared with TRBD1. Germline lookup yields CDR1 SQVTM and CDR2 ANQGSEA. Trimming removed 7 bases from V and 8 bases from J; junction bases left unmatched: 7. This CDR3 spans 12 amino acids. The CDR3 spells CSAPTGAHEQFF. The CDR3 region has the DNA TGCAGCGCTCCGACAGGGGCCCATGAGCAGTTCTTC.

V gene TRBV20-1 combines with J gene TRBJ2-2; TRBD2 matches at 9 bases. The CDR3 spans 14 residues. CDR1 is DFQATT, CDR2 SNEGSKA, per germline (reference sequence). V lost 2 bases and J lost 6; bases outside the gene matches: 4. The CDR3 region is CSARSGRSAGELFF. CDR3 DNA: TGCAGTGCTAGAAGCGGGAGGAGCGCCGGGGAGCTGTTTTTT.